This T cell receptor beta chain emerged from a study of shared clonotypes between healthy human individuals. Study-wide context: With ages of 18 to 49, the donors were a couple of women and three men. CD4 naive and memory got three plates each, CD8 naive two, CD8 memory one.

General study findings and limits: With few donors, the genetic and exposure-history diversity represented was limited. Naive CD4 clonotypes were shared across a handful of donors at 4% to 5%.

With respect to this clone: What it recognizes is unknown.

Here immunoSEQ multiplex PCR was the method, and the copy in TCRdb shows in-frame clones only, minus some. The sample includes roughly 2.2 million clones, around 93% of them seen just once. The source material was naive CD4+ T cells from PBMCs. Noted subset: CD45RA+ positively selected. The receptor comes from a man aged 18 to 29 in good health. Some clones in this sample may be carry-over from other donors' samples.

The CDR3 is CASSARRGGTEAFF. CDR3 coding DNA: TGTGCCAGCAGCGCCCGCAGGGGGGGGACTGAAGCTTTCTTT. The chain has TRBV5-6 and TRBJ1-1; 7 bases map to TRBD1. V lost 4 bases to trimming and J lost 5 bases; unmatched junction nucleotides: 8. In germline, CDR1 is SGHDT, CDR2 YYEEEE. The CDR3 covers 14 residues.